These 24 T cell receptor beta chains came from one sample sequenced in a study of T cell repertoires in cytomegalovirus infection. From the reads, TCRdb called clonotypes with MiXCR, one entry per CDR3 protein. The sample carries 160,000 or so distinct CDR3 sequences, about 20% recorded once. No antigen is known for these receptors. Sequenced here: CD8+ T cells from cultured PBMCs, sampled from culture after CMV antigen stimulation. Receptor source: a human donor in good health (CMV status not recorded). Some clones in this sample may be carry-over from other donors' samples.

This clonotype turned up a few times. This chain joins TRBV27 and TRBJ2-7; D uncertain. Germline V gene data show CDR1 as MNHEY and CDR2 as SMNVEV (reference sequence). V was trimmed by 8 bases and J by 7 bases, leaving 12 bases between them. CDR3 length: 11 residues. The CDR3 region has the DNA TGTGCCAGCGGCCGTACTCGGGAGCAGTACTTC. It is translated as CASGRTREQYF.

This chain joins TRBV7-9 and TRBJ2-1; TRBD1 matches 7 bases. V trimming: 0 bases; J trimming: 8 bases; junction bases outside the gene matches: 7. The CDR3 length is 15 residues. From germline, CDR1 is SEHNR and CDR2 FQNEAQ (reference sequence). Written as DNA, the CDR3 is TGTGCCAGCAGCTTAGCAAAACAGGGGCCCGATGAGCAGTTCTTC. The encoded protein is CASSLAKQGPDEQFF. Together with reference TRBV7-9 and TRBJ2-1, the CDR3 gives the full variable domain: DTGVSQNPRHKITKRGQNVTFRCDPISEHNRLYWYRQTLGQGPEFLTYFQNEAQLEKSRLLSDRFSAERPKGSFSTLEIQRTEQGDSAMYLCASSLAKQGPDEQFFGPGTRLTVL.

The CDR3: CASSLESGQGITDTQYF. The CDR3 DNA follows: TGTGCCAGCAGCTTAGAGTCCGGACAGGGAATTACAGATACGCAGTATTTT. The chain carries TRBV7-8 and TRBJ2-3; 8 nucleotides align to TRBD1. The ends lost 1 base at V and 3 bases at J; junction bases unmatched: 9. The CDR3 runs to 17 residues. CDR1 and CDR2 from the germline V gene are SGHVS and FQNEAQ.

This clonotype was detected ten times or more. The CDR3: CASSLEGPYEQYF. In DNA, the CDR3 is TGTGCCAGCAGTCTCGAAGGACCCTACGAGCAGTACTTC. J is TRBJ2-7 and V is TRBV7-2; D is undetermined. Per the germline V gene, CDR1 is SGHTA and CDR2 is FQGNSA. The CDR3 extends over 13 amino acids. Trimming shortened V by 6 bases and J by 2 bases, and 11 bases separated the two germline ends.

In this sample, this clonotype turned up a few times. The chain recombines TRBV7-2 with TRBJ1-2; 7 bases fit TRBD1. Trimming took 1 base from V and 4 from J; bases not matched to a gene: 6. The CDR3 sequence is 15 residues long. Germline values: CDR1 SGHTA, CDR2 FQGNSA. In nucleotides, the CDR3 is TGTGCCAGCAGCTTAGGGGGCGACAGGGTCTATGGCTACACCTTC. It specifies CASSLGGDRVYGYTF.

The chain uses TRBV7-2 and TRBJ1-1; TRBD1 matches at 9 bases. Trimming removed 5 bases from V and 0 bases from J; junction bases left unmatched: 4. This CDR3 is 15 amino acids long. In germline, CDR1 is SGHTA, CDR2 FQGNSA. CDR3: CASSLNRGLNTEAFF. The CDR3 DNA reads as TGTGCCAGCAGCCTAAACAGGGGGCTGAACACTGAAGCTTTCTTT.

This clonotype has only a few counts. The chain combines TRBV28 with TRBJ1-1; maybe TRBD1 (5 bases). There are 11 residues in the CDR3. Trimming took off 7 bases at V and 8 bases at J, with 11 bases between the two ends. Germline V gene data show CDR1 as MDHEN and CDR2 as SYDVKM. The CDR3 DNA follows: TGTGCCAGCAATCTTGGGGGGGAAGCTTTCTTT. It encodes CASNLGGEAFF.

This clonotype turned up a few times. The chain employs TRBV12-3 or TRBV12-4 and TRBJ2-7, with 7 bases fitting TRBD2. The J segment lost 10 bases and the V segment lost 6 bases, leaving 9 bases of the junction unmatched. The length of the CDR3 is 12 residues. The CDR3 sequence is CASSFTGGLQYF. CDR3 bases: TGTGCCAGCAGCTTTACGGGGGGTTTACAGTACTTC.

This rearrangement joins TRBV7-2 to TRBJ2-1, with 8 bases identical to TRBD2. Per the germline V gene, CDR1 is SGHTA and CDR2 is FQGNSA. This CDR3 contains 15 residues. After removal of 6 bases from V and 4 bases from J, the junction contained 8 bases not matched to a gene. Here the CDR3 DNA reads TGTGCCAGCAGTCGAAGCGGGGGCCCTTACAATGAGCAGTTCTTC. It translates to CASSRSGGPYNEQFF.

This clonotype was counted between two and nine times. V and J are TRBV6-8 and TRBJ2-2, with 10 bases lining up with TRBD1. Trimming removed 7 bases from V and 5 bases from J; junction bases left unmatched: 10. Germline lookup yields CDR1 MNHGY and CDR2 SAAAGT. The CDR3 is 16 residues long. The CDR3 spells CASTIGTGDGTGELFF. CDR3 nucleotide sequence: TGTGCCAGCACCATAGGGACAGGGGATGGGACCGGGGAGCTGTTTTTT.

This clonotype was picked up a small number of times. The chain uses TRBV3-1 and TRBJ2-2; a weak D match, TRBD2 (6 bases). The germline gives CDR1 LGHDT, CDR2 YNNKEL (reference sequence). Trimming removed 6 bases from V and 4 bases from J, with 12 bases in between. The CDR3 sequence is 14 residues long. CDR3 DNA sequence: TGTGCCAGCAGTCCCGGGACTTCCACCGGGGAGCTGTTTTTT. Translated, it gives CASSPGTSTGELFF.

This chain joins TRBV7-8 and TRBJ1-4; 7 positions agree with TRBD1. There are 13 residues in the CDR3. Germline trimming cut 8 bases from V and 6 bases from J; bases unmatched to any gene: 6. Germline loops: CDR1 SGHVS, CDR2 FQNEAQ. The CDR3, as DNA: TGTGCCAGCGGTACAGGGGAGGATGAAAAACTGTTTTTT. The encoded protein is CASGTGEDEKLFF.

CDR3 nucleotides: TGTGCCAGCAGCCCGGGGACTAACGTTATTGGCATTCAGTACTTC. Protein: CASSPGTNVIGIQYF. The rearrangement joins TRBV7-9 to TRBJ2-4, with 7 bases fitting TRBD2. CDR1 is SEHNR and CDR2 is FQNEAQ in the germline V gene (reference sequence). With V trimmed by 5 bases and J by 9 bases, 13 bases remained unmatched. The CDR3 is made up of 15 amino acids.

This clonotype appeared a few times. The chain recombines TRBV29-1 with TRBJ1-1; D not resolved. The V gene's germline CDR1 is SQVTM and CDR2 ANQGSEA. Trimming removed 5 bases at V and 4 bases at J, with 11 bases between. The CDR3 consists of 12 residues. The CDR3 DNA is TGCAGCGTTTTGACCCGAGGCACTGAAGCTTTCTTT. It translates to CSVLTRGTEAFF. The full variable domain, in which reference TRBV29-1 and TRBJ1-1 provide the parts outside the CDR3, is SAVISQKPSRDICQRGTSLTIQCQVDSQVTMMFWYRQQPGQSLTLIATANQGSEATYESGFVIDKFPISRPNLTFSTLTVSNMSPEDSSIYLCSVLTRGTEAFFGQGTRLTVV.

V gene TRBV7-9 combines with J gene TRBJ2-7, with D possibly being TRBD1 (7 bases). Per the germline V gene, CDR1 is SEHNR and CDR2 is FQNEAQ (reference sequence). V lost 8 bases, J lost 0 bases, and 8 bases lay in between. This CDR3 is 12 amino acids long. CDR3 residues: CASQGGSYEQYF. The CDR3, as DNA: TGTGCCAGCCAGGGGGGCTCCTACGAGCAGTACTTC.

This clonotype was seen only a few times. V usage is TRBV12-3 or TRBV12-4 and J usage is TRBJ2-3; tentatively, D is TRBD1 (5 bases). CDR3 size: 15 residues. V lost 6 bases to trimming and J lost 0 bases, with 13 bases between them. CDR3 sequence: CASSVWGPSTDTQYF. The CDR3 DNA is TGTGCCAGCAGCGTCTGGGGCCCAAGCACAGATACGCAGTATTTT.

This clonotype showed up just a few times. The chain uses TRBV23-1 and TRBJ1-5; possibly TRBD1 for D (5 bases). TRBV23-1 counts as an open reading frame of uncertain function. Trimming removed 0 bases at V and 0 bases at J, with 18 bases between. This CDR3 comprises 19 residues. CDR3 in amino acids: CASSQSGFVRGYSNQPQHF. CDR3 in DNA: TGCGCCAGCAGTCAATCGGGTTTTGTAAGGGGCTATAGCAATCAGCCCCAGCATTTT.

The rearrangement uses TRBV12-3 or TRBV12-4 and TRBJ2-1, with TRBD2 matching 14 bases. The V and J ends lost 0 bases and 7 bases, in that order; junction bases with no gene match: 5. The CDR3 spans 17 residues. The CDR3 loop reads CASSLAGTSGGKNEQFF. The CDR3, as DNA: TGTGCCAGCAGTTTAGCGGGGACTAGCGGGGGAAAGAATGAGCAGTTCTTC.

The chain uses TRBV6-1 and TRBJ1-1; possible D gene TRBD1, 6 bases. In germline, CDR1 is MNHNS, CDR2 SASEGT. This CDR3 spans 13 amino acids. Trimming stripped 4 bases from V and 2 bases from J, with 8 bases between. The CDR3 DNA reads TGTGCCAGCAGTGGGACAGCAAACACTGAAGCTTTCTTT. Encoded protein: CASSGTANTEAFF.

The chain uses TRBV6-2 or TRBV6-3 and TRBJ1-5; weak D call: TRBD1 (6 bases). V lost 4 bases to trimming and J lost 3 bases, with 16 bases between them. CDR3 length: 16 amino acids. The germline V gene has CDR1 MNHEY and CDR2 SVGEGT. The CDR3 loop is CASSWGQGPSNQPQHF. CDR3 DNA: TGTGCCAGCAGTTGGGGTCAGGGGCCCTCCAATCAGCCCCAGCATTTT.

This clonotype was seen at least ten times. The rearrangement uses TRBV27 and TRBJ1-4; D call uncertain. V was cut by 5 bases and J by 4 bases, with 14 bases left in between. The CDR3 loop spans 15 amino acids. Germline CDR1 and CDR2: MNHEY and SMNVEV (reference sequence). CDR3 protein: CASSALQRNNEKLFF. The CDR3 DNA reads TGTGCCAGCAGTGCCCTACAGAGAAATAATGAAAAACTGTTTTTT.

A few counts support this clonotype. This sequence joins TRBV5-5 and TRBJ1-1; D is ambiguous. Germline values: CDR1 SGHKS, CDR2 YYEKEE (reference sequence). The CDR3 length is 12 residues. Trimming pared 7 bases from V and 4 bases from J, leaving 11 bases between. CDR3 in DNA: TGTGCCAGCCTCCGAGAGGGCACTGAAGCTTTCTTT. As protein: CASLREGTEAFF.

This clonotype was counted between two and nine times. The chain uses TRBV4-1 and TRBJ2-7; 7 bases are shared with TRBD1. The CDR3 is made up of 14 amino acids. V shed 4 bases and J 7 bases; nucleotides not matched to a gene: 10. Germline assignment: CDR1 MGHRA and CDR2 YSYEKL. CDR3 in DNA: TGCGCCAGCAGCCTCCCGGGACAGTTCAGGGAGCAGTACTTC. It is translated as CASSLPGQFREQYF.

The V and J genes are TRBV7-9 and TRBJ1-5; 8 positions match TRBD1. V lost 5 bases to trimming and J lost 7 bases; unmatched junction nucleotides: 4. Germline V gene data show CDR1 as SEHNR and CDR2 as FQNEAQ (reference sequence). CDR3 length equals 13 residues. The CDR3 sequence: CASSRTGKQPQHF. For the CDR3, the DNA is TGTGCCAGCAGCCGGACAGGGAAACAGCCCCAGCATTTT.